This T cell receptor beta chain emerged from a study of blood T cells in healthy people across ages. Combining a sample-barcoded 5' primer with a J-beta primer mix, a second PCR ran for roughly 7 to 12 cycles. MiXCR was run by TCRdb on the 5' RACE reads, yielding one entry per CDR3 protein. The sample yields fewer than 950,000 distinct CDR3 sequences, about 48% seen once. The CDR3 totals 13 residues. CDR1 and CDR2 from the germline V gene are SGDLS and YYNGEE. Trimming removed 0 bases at V and 5 bases at J, with 9 bases between. The receptor was isolated from an elderly man in good health. The sequencing input was blood. The chain is built from TRBV9 and TRBJ2-7, with D uncertain. The CDR3 sequence: CASSVAFRDEQYF. The CDR3 nucleotides read TGTGCCAGCAGCGTAGCATTCCGGGACGAGCAGTACTTC.